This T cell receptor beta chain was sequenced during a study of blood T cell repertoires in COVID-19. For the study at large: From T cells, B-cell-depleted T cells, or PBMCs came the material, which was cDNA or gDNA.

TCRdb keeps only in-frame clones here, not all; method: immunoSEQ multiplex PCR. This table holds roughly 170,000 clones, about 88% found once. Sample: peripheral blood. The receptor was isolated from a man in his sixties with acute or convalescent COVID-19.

The CDR3 DNA follows: TGTGCCAGCAGCTTCAAAGCGGGGGGCAGCACAGATACGCAGTATTTT. This codes for CASSFKAGGSTDTQYF. The V and J genes are TRBV5-4 and TRBJ2-3; 9 bases map to TRBD2. This CDR3 has 16 residues. CDR1 is SGHNT, CDR2 YYREEE, per germline (reference sequence). The junction had 4 bases not matched to a gene; V was cut back by 2 bases and J by 0 bases.